Listed below are T cell receptor beta chains from one sample, sequenced in a study of blood T cells in healthy people across ages. TCRdb fed the 5' RACE reads into MiXCR, producing one record per CDR3 protein. In the table there are roughly 700,000 distinct CDR3 sequences, more than 40% of which are singletons. The sequenced sample consisted of blood. These receptors all stem from a woman aged 55-70 years in good health. Each CDR3 is given with its conserved first and last residue. The D gene is left open where the match is weak. Not all rows give a size; the values are once, few, many and, for expanded clones, a class.

>TRBJ2-1|-|TRBV29-1|TRBD2
TGCACCCACAACCGGGGGGATGAGCAGTTCTTC
CTHNRGDEQFF
>TRBJ2-4|-|TRBV20-1|-
TGCAGTGCTAGAGATTTTGGCGTTATGTCGGTCGTGCAGTACTTC
CSARDFGVMSVVQYF
>TRBJ1-1|few|TRBV27|-
TGTGCCAGCATCAAGGGAGGGAGCACTGAAGCTTTCTTT
CASIKGGSTEAFF
>TRBJ1-2|-|TRBV29-1|-
TGCAGCGTTGAATCGGGGGATGGCCACACCTTC
CSVESGDGHTF
>TRBJ1-2|few|TRBV21-1|-
TGTGCCAGCATCGATCACAGGGGATCAAATTATGGCTACACCTTC
CASIDHRGSNYGYTF
>TRBJ2-7|few|TRBV7-2|TRBD2
TGTGCCAGCAGCAAGTCCGGGACTAGCTACGGCTCCTACGAGCAGTACTTC
CASSKSGTSYGSYEQYF
>TRBJ1-1|-|TRBV4-1|-
TGCGCCAGCAGCCAAGAGGGGAGACAGACGCGGGCGAACACTGAAGCTTTCTTT
CASSQEGRQTRANTEAFF
>TRBJ2-5|many|TRBV7-6|-
TGTGCCAGCAGCTTGGGCTTAAAGACCCAGTACTTC
CASSLGLKTQYF
>TRBJ1-5|-|TRBV9|-
TGTGCCAGCAGCGTTGATGTGGGGAGCAATCAGCCCCAGCATTTT
CASSVDVGSNQPQHF
>TRBJ2-5|-|TRBV25-1|-
TGTGCCAGCAGTGATCCTACACCTACCGAGACCCAGTACTTC
CASSDPTPTETQYF